These 16 T cell receptor beta chains came from one sample sequenced in a study of regulatory T cells in long-lasting Graves disease. The TCR beta library used iRepertoire HTBI primers with Arm-PCR amplification of CDR3. MiXCR, applied by TCRdb to the multiplex PCR reads, yields one record per CDR3 protein. This table has under 500,000 distinct CDR3 sequences, approximately 16% appearing once. As for time point: newly diagnosed GD, antithyroid drugs for less than 3 months. Making the TCR library involved RNA that had been extracted from PBMCs. This sample also belongs to another study, concerning T cells in Graves' hyperthyroidism and ophthalmopathy.

This specimen consisted of peripheral blood mononuclear cells (PBMCs), obtained at new diagnosis, from a patient treated with antithyroid drugs. These receptors all come from a woman aged 25-40 years with Graves disease.

This clonotype has a count of ten or more. This chain joins TRBV12-3 or TRBV12-4 and TRBJ1-1; TRBD1 agrees at 7 bases. The CDR3 sequence is 15 residues long. The V gene end was trimmed by 6 bases and the J gene end by 7 bases; junction bases not matched to a gene: 14. The CDR3 nucleotides read TGTGCCAGCAGACGAGCCGGGACAGATTTACTTGAAGCTTTCTTT. Translating gives CASRRAGTDLLEAFF.

A note on this clonotype: This may stem from a read error, because a much larger clone lies one nucleotide away. The chain employs TRBV6-1 and TRBJ2-7, with D perhaps TRBD2 (5 bases). V dropped 6 bases and J dropped 0 bases, with 18 bases sitting between them. Germline assignment: CDR1 MNHNS and CDR2 SASEGT. The CDR3 totals 16 residues. CDR3 DNA sequence: TGTGCCAGCAGCCAAGAGAGTGCAGAGGGCTCCTACGAGCAGTACTTC. Protein product: CASSQESAEGSYEQYF.

At least ten counts were recorded for this clonotype. This chain connects TRBV7-6 to TRBJ1-1; possibly TRBD1 for D (5 bases). Trimming stripped 3 bases from V and 1 base from J, with 15 bases between. CDR3 size: 16 residues. Germline CDR1 is SGHVS and CDR2 is FNYEAQ. CDR3 DNA sequence: TGTGCCAGCAGCTTTTCTTTCAGGGTGGGGAACACTGAAGCTTTCTTT. It is translated as CASSFSFRVGNTEAFF.

This chain connects TRBV6-1 to TRBJ1-5; D unclear. Between the trimmed V and J ends, which lost 7 bases and 1 base, there was a span of 14 bases. The CDR3 covers 15 residues. The germline V gene encodes CDR1 MNHNS and CDR2 SASEGT. CDR3 sequence (DNA): TGTGCCAGCATATGGAGTCCGATAAGCAATCAGCCCCAGCATTTT. Translating gives CASIWSPISNQPQHF.

This clonotype has ten or more counts. The V gene is TRBV5-1, the J gene TRBJ1-2; D not certain. V lost 4 bases and J lost 0, with 7 bases in between. Germline loops: CDR1 SGHRS, CDR2 YFSETQ. The CDR3 covers 13 residues. The DNA for the CDR3 is TGCGCCAGCAGCGGCGCACCTAACTATGGCTACACCTTC. Translation: CASSGAPNYGYTF.

This clonotype was seen repeatedly, ten times or more. The J gene is TRBJ1-1, the V gene TRBV7-8; maybe TRBD1 (5 bases). The germline V gene encodes CDR1 SGHVS and CDR2 FQNEAQ. Trimming removed 5 bases from V and 8 bases from J, with 18 bases in between. CDR3 length: 14 residues. The CDR3 sequence: CASSPWVRDGEAFF. The CDR3 DNA reads TGTGCCAGCAGCCCTTGGGTTAGGGACGGAGAAGCTTTCTTT.

The chain employs TRBV6-5 and TRBJ1-2; TRBD1 might be the D (6 bases). CDR3 length: 13 amino acids. The germline V gene has CDR1 MNHEY and CDR2 SVGAGI. Trimming shortened V by 2 bases and J by 8 bases, and 12 bases separated the two germline ends. CDR3 DNA: TGTGCCAGCAGTTACGCACAGGGTGACGGCTACACCTTC. Translating it yields CASSYAQGDGYTF.

This clonotype showed up many times. This chain connects TRBV6-5 to TRBJ2-2; D uncertain. The CDR3 sequence is 13 residues long. Trimming stripped 0 bases from V and 7 bases from J, with 6 bases between. CDR1 is MNHEY and CDR2 is SVGAGI in the germline V gene. CDR3 sequence (DNA): TGTGCCAGCAGTTACTCGTTCGGCGGGGAGCTGTTTTTT. Translating gives CASSYSFGGELFF.

The chain combines TRBV11-2 with TRBJ2-1; 11 nucleotides match TRBD2. V trimming: 6 bases; J trimming: 4 bases; junction bases outside the gene matches: 11. CDR1 and CDR2 (germline): SGHAT, FQNNGV. This CDR3 has 17 amino acids. CDR3 sequence: CASRGGPGTSGYNEQFF. CDR3 in DNA: TGTGCCAGCAGAGGGGGGCCGGGGACTAGCGGTTACAATGAGCAGTTCTTC.

The V call is TRBV5-6, the J call TRBJ1-2, with D possibly matching TRBD1 (5 bases). Germline CDR1 SGHDT, CDR2 YYEEEE. There are 15 residues in the CDR3. V was pared by 0 bases and J by 4 bases, with 13 bases between. In DNA form, the CDR3 reads TGTGCCAGCAGCTTGGTCCCCCAGGGAGCCTATGGCTACACCTTC. Its protein is CASSLVPQGAYGYTF.

Ten or more counts support this clonotype. CDR3 protein: CASSTQGDTEAFF. The CDR3 bases are TGTGCCAGCAGCACACAGGGAGACACTGAAGCTTTCTTT. V is TRBV5-6 and J is TRBJ1-1; perhaps TRBD1 as D (6 bases). Germline CDR1 reads SGHDT; CDR2 reads YYEEEE. This CDR3 is built from 13 residues. Trimming shortened V by 4 bases and J by 3 bases, and 10 bases separated the two germline ends.

Notes on this clonotype: Mismatch with germline at one junction end may stem from a read error. The V gene is TRBV5-1, the J gene TRBJ2-2, with D perhaps matching TRBD2 (5 bases). This CDR3 spans 16 amino acids. Germline assignment: CDR1 SGHRS and CDR2 YFSETQ. This CDR3 is CASSYRTSTNTGELLF. The DNA of the CDR3 is TGCGCCAGCAGCTATCGGACGAGTACGAACACCGGGGAGCTGCTTTTT.

This clonotype was seen a few times. The rearrangement uses TRBV4-1 and TRBJ1-5; possibly TRBD1 for D (6 bases). This CDR3 has 18 residues. V was cut by 0 bases and J by 5 bases, with 20 bases left in between. Germline values: CDR1 MGHRA, CDR2 YSYEKL. The chain's CDR3 is CASSQDLGQGYRYQPQHF. CDR3 sequence (DNA): TGCGCCAGCAGCCAAGATTTAGGGCAGGGGTATCGTTATCAGCCCCAGCATTTT.

This clonotype was seen more than once but under ten times. The chain employs TRBV14 and TRBJ1-1; tentative D call: TRBD1 (5 bases). V lost 3 bases, J lost 3 bases, and 11 bases lay in between. The V gene's germline CDR1 is SGHDN and CDR2 FVKESK. CDR3 length: 14 residues. This CDR3 reads CASSHLGPHTEAFF. As DNA, the CDR3 is TGTGCCAGCAGCCACTTGGGACCCCACACTGAAGCTTTCTTT.

The chain uses TRBV29-1 and TRBJ2-7; D gene ambiguous. Per the germline V gene, CDR1 is SQVTM and CDR2 is ANQGSEA. This CDR3 has 13 amino acids. Deletions cut 8 bases from V and 7 bases from J, with 21 bases between. The CDR3, as DNA: TGCAGCACCTCCCGGAGACCTACCGGGGAGCAGTACTTC. Translation: CSTSRRPTGEQYF.

This clonotype was observed once. CDR3 DNA: TGTGCCTGGAGAGATGCGGGAGAGCTCACCGGGGAGCTGTTTTTT. Its protein is CAWRDAGELTGELFF. The rearrangement uses TRBV30 and TRBJ2-2; 7 bases fit TRBD2. The CDR3 is made up of 15 amino acids. V trimming: 3 bases; J trimming: 4 bases; junction bases outside the gene matches: 8. CDR1 and CDR2 (germline): GTSNPN, SVGIG (reference sequence).